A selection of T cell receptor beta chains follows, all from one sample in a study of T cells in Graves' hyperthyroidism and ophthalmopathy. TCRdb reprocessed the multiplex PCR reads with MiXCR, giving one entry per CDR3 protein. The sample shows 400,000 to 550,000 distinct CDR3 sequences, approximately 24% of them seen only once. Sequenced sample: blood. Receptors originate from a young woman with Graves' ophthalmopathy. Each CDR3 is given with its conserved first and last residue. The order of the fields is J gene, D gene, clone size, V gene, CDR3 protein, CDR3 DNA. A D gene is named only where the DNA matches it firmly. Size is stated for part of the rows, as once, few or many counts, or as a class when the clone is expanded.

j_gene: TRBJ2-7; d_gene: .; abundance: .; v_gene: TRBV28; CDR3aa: CASSVRDQQYF; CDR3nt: TGTGCCAGCAGTGTGCGGGATCAGCAGTACTTC
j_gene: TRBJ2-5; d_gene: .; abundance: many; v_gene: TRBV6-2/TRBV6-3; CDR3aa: CASSYRQQGETQYF; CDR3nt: TGTGCCAGCAGTTACCGCCAGCAGGGAGAGACCCAGTACTTC
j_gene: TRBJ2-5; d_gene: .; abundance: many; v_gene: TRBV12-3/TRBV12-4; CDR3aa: CASSRTSYQETQYF; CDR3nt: TGTGCCAGCAGTCGCACTTCATACCAAGAGACCCAGTACTTC
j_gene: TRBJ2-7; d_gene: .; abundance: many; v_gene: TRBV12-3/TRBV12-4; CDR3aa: CASSLAVSDPDEQYF; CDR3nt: TGTGCCAGCAGTTTAGCGGTGAGCGACCCCGACGAGCAGTACTTC
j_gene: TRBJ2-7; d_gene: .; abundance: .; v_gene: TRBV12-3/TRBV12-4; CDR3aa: CASSFLNREYEQYF; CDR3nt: TGTGCCAGCAGTTTTCTCAACAGGGAGTACGAGCAGTACTTC
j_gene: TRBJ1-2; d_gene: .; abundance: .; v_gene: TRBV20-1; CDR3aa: CSARDRVGPLARGYTF; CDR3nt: TGCAGTGCTAGAGATCGGGTGGGACCATTGGCGCGCGGCTACACCTTC
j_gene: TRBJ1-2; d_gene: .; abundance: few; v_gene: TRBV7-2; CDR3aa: CASSTSLYGYTF; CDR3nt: TGTGCCAGCAGCACCTCCTTATATGGCTACACCTTC
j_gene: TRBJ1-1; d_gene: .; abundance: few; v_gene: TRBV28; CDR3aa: CASTKLNLQSTEAFF; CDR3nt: TGTGCCAGCACCAAATTAAACCTCCAGAGCACTGAAGCTTTCTTT
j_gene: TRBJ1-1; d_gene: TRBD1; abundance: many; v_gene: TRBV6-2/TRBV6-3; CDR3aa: CASSPTPGQVGTEAFF; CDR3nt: TGTGCCAGCAGTCCCACCCCGGGACAGGTTGGCACTGAAGCTTTCTTT
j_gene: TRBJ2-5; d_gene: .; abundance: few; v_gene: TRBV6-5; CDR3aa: CASRLQKGWETQYF; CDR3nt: TGTGCCAGCAGACTACAGAAGGGGTGGGAGACCCAGTACTTC
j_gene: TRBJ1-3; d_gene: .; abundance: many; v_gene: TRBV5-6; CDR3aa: CASSLSGHGNTIYF; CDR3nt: TGTGCCAGCAGCTTGTCCGGGCACGGAAACACCATATATTTT
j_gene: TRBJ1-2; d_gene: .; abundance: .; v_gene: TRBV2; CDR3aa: CASSKVGAASYTF; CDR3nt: TGTGCCAGCAGTAAGGTGGGAGCAGCGAGCTACACCTTC
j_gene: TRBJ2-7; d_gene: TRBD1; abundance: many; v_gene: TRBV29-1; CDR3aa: CSVARQGAGEQYF; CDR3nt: TGCAGCGTCGCCCGACAGGGGGCGGGTGAGCAGTACTTC
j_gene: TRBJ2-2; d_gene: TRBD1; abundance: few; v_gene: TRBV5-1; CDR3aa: CASSGNRGANTGELFF; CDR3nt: TGCGCCAGCAGCGGCAACAGGGGAGCGAACACCGGGGAGCTGTTTTTT
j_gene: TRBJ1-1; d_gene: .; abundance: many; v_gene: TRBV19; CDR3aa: CASSIWTLPTEAFF; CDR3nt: TGTGCCAGTAGTATCTGGACTCTCCCCACTGAAGCTTTCTTT
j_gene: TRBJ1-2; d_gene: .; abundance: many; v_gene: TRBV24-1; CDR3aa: CATSDFRDYGYTF; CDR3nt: TGTGCCACCAGTGATTTTAGGGATTATGGCTACACCTTC
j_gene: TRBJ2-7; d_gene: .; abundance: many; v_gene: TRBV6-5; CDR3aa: CASSYLGGRAYEQYF; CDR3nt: TGTGCCAGCAGTTACTTAGGGGGGAGGGCCTACGAGCAGTACTTC
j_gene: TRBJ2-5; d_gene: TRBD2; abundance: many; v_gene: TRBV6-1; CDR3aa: CASSEASSGVETQYF; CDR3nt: TGTGCCAGCAGTGAAGCGTCTAGCGGGGTCGAGACCCAGTACTTC
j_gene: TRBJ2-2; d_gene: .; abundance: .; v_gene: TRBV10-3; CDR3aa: CAISGAKVAGELFF; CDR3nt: TGTGCCATCAGTGGCGCGAAAGTCGCCGGGGAGCTGTTTTTT
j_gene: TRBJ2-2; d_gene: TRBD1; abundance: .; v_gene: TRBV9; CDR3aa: CASSAPGTGVVTGELFF; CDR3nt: TGTGCCAGCAGCGCCCCCGGGACAGGGGTGGTCACCGGGGAGCTGTTTTTT
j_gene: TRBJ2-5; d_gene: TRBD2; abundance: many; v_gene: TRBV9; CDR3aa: CASSGGLAGVETQYF; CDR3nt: TGTGCCAGCAGCGGGGGACTAGCGGGGGTGGAGACCCAGTACTTC
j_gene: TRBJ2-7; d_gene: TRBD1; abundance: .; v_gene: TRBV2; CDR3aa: CASSDRVFEYF; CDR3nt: TGTGCCAGCAGCGACAGGGTTTTCGAGTACTTC
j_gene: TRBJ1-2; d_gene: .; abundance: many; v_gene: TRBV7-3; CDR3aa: CASSFTGKDGYTF; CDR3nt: TGTGCCAGCAGCTTCACAGGGAAGGATGGCTACACCTTC
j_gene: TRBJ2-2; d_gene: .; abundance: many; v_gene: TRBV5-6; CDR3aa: CASSLNWGFSGELFF; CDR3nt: TGTGCCAGCAGCCTCAATTGGGGTTTCTCCGGGGAGCTGTTTTTT
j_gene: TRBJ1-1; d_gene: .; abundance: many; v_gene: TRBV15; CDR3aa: CATSRATGREAFF; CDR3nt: TGTGCCACCAGCAGAGCCACGGGACGGGAAGCTTTCTTT
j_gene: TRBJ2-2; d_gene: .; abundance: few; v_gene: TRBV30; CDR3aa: CAWSVNSLTGELFF; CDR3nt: TGTGCCTGGAGTGTAAACAGCTTGACCGGGGAGCTGTTTTTT
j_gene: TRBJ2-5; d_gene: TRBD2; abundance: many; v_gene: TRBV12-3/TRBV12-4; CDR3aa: CASRGTSGGLRSETQYF; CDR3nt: TGTGCCAGCAGGGGGACTAGCGGGGGTTTAAGGTCGGAGACCCAGTACTTC
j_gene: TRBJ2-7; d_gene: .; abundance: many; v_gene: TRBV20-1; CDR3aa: CSARVRGWYEQYF; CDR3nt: TGCAGTGCTAGAGTCCGGGGGTGGTACGAGCAGTACTTC
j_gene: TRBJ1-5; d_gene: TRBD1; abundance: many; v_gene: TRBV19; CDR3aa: CASTPTGVVRQPQHF; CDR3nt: TGTGCCAGTACCCCGACAGGGGTTGTTCGGCAGCCCCAGCATTTT
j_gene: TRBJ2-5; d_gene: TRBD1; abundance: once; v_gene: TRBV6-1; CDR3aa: CASGTRGRPKAGETQYF; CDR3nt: TGTGCCAGCGGTACCAGGGGGCGCCCCAAGGCCGGAGAGACCCAGTACTTC
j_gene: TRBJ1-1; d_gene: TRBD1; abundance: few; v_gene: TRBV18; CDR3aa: CASSDRGRVTEAFF; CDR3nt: TGTGCCAGCTCAGACAGGGGACGGGTCACTGAAGCTTTCTTT
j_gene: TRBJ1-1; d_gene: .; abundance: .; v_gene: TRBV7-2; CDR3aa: CASSLANTGSHTEAFF; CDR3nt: TGTGCCAGCAGCTTAGCGAATACCGGGTCCCACACTGAAGCTTTCTTT
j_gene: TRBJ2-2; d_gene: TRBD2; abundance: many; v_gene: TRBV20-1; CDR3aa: CSAVGGGIDVNTGELFF; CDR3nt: TGCAGTGCTGTCGGCGGGGGGATTGATGTGAACACCGGGGAGCTGTTTTTT
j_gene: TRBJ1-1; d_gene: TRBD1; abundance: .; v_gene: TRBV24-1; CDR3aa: CATSDGTGGRGAFF; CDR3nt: TGTGCCACCAGTGATGGGACAGGGGGCAGAGGCGCTTTCTTT
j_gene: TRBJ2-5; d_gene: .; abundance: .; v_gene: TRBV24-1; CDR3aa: CATSVSGETQYF; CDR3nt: TGTGCCACCAGTGTTAGTGGAGAGACCCAGTACTTC
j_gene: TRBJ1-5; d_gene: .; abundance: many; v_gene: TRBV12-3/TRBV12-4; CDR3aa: CASTDRDTNQPQHF; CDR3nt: TGTGCCAGCACCGACCGGGACACTAATCAGCCCCAGCATTTT
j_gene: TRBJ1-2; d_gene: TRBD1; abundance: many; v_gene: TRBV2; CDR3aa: CASSEEGQFYGYTF; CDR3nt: TGTGCCAGCAGTGAAGAGGGACAGTTCTATGGCTACACCTTC
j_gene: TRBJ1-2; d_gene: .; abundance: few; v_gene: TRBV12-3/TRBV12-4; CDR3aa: CASKTTGTYYGYTF; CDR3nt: TGTGCCAGCAAGACTACCGGGACTTACTATGGCTACACCTTC
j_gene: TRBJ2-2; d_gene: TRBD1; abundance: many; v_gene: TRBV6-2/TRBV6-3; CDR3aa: CASSYSPGTGTGELFF; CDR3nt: TGTGCCAGCAGTTACTCCCCTGGGACAGGGACCGGGGAGCTGTTTTTT
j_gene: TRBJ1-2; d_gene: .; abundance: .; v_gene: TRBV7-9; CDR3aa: CASSVGRGDNYGYTF; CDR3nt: TGTGCCAGCAGCGTCGGGAGGGGGGATAACTATGGCTACACCTTC
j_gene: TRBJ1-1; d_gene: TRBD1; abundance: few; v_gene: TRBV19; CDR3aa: CASSPKGGWDTEAFF; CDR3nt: TGTGCCAGTAGTCCGAAAGGGGGCTGGGACACTGAAGCTTTCTTT
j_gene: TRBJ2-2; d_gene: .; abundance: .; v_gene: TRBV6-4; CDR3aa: CASSGIDGRENTGELFF; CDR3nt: TGTGCCAGCAGTGGAATCGATGGTCGAGAGAACACCGGGGAGCTGTTTTTT
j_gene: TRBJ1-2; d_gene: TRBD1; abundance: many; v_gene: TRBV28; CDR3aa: CASSSPGQGLGGYTF; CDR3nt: TGTGCCAGCAGTTCCCCGGGACAGGGTTTGGGTGGCTACACCTTC